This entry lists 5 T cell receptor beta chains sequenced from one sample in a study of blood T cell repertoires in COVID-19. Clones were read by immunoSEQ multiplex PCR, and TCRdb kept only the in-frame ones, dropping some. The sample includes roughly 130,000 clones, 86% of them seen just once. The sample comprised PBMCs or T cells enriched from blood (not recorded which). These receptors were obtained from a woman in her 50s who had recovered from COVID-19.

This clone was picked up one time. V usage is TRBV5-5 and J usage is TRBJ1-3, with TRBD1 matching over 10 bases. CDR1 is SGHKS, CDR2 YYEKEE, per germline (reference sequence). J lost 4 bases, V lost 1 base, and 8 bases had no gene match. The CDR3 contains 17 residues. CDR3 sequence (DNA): TGTGCCAGCAGCTTGTCCACCGGGACAGGGGCAGGAAACACCATATATTTT. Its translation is CASSLSTGTGAGNTIYF.

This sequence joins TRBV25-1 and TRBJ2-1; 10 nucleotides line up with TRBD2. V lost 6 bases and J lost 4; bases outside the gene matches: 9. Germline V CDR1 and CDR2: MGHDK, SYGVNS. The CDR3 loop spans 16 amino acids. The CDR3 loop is CASREGISGGYNEQFF. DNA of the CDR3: TGTGCCAGCAGAGAAGGGATTAGCGGGGGGTACAATGAGCAGTTCTTC.

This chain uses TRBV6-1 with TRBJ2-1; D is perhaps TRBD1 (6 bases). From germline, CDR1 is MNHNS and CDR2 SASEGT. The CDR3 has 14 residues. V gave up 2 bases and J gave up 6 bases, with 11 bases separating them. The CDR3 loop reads CASSELGTSNEQFF. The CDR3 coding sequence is TGTGCCAGCAGTGAATTAGGGACAAGCAATGAGCAGTTCTTC.

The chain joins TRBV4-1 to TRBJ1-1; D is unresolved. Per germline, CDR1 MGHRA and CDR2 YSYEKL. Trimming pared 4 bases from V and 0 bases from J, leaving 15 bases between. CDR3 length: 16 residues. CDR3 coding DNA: TGCGCCAGCAGCCCGCTTGGCGGCAGCATGAACACTGAAGCTTTCTTT. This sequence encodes CASSPLGGSMNTEAFF.

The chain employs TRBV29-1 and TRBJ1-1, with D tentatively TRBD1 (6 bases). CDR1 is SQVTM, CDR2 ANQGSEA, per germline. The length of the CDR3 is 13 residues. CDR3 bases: TGCAGTAAGTCGGACAGCCAGAACACTGAAGCTTTCTTT. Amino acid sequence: CSKSDSQNTEAFF.